This T cell receptor beta chain was retrieved from a study of cytomegalovirus exposure and HLA in healthy donors. Study-wide background: A prior study identified 110 million or so unique TCR beta sequences from about 180 million T cells.

Findings and caveats of the study: Cytomegalovirus-associated TCR beta chains were listed, numbering roughly 150.

The PCR made use of 60 Vbeta and 13 Jbeta primers. The table came from immunoSEQ multiplex PCR; TCRdb's copy has only in-frame clones and leaves some out. The sample includes about 190,000 clones, 81% of them seen just once. In the case of this clone: Its antigen remains unidentified.

Donors consisted of healthy bone marrow donors. Sequenced sample: PBMCs. This TCR came from a man aged 18 to 35 in good health and CMV-seronegative.

CDR3 DNA: TGTGCCAGCAGTGATTCTCCAGGCTCCTACAATGAGCAGTTCTTC. Its translation is CASSDSPGSYNEQFF. The chain uses TRBV6-1 and TRBJ2-1; D is unclear. This CDR3 has 15 residues. V lost 3 bases, J lost 0 bases, and 9 bases lay in between. CDR1 is MNHNS and CDR2 is SASEGT in the germline V gene.